Given below is one T cell receptor (beta chain) in context. Its antigen is not identified. The naive CD8 subset, CD45RO-negative cells positively selected for CCR7, excluded terminally differentiated effector memory CD45RA+ cells. Recent vaccinations or acute infections were absent in the healthy HIV-negative adult donors. These data come from a study of shared clonotypes between healthy human individuals. General study findings and limits: What naive subsets generally showed was a larger estimated richness than memory subsets showed.

How the authors handled the data: ImmunoSEQ output lacked quality scores and full-length reads, limiting matched filtering. Using immunoSEQ multiplex PCR, the repertoire was profiled, and TCRdb retains in-frame clones only, with some absent. The V and J calls and clone size are taken from that table; D and trimming were inferred from the DNA. The sample records about 820,000 clones, roughly 92% being singletons. This CDR3 is built from 13 residues. Germline CDR1 is MNHEY and CDR2 is SVGAGI. With 8 bases clipped from V and 1 base from J, the junction kept 5 bases outside the gene matches. The rearrangement links TRBV6-5 to TRBJ2-7, with 7 bases aligning to TRBD2. This TCR was recovered from a man younger than 40 in good health. The sample was naive CD8+ T cells sorted from blood. CDR3 bases: TGTGCCAGCGGGGAGGGTCATTCCTACGAGCAGTACTTC. It is translated as CASGEGHSYEQYF.